These 20 T cell receptor beta chains originate from one sample sequenced in a study of OX40 agonist ivuxolimab in advanced cancers. TCRdb's table, derived via immunoSEQ multiplex PCR, lists solely in-frame clones and lacks some. The sample lists around 30,000 clones, 70% to 80% occurring once. Sample: CD4+ or CD8+ T cells sorted from blood, taken in a trial of the OX40 agonist ivuxolimab. The receptors shown here come from an adult with an advanced solid tumor such as melanoma, head and neck, liver or kidney cancer.

The chain is built from TRBV27 and TRBJ1-5; TRBD1 might be the D (6 bases). CDR1 is MNHEY, CDR2 SMNVEV, per germline (reference sequence). The CDR3 runs to 16 residues. Trimming took off 2 bases at V and 0 bases at J, with 11 bases between the two ends. The CDR3 sequence is CASSLTGKNSNQPQHF. The DNA for the CDR3 is TGTGCCAGCAGTTTAACAGGGAAAAATAGCAATCAGCCCCAGCATTTT.

This rearrangement joins TRBV4-1 to TRBJ2-7; D is ambiguous. V shed 4 bases and J shed 2 bases, with 12 bases lying between them. Germline loops: CDR1 MGHRA, CDR2 YSYEKL. The CDR3 has 14 residues. CDR3 in DNA: TGCGCCAGCAGCCTGACGAGCAGCGCCTACGAGCAGTACTTC. It yields the protein CASSLTSSAYEQYF.

This chain links TRBV7-9 with TRBJ1-5; 7 nucleotides agree with TRBD1. Germline-derived CDR1 and CDR2 are SEHNR and FQNEAQ (reference sequence). J was trimmed by 6 bases and V by 0 bases; bases with no gene match: 2. The CDR3 is 14 residues long. For the CDR3, the DNA is TGTGCCAGCAGCTTAGCAGGGGGCAGTCAGCCCCAGCATTTT. Encoded protein: CASSLAGGSQPQHF.

The chain has TRBV5-5 and TRBJ2-7; D might be TRBD1 or TRBD2, each matching 5 bases. Germline V gene sequence: CDR1 SGHKS, CDR2 YYEKEE (reference sequence). This CDR3 contains 13 residues. Trimming shortened V by 4 bases and J by 6 bases, and 14 bases separated the two germline ends. CDR3: CASSVTGRGEQYF. The DNA for the CDR3 is TGTGCCAGCAGCGTAACGGGACGCGGCGAGCAGTACTTC. Filled out from reference TRBV5-5 and TRBJ2-7, the complete variable domain reads DAGVTQSPTHLIKTRGQQVTLRCSPISGHKSVSWYQQVLGQGPQFIFQYYEKEERGRGNFPDRFSARQFPNYSSELNVNALLLGDSALYLCASSVTGRGEQYFGPGTRLTVT.

V gene TRBV5-6 combines with J gene TRBJ2-7; 9 nucleotides line up with TRBD2. The CDR3 has 15 residues. V trimming: 1 base; J trimming: 4 bases; junction bases outside the gene matches: 6. The germline V gene encodes CDR1 SGHDT and CDR2 YYEEEE. The CDR3 region has the DNA TGTGCCAGCAGCTTGAAGCGGGGGGCCGAATACGAGCAGTACTTC. Protein product: CASSLKRGAEYEQYF.

The chain couples TRBV9 to TRBJ2-7; TRBD2 matches 9 bases. Germline assignment: CDR1 SGDLS and CDR2 YYNGEE. The J segment lost 2 bases and the V segment lost 0 bases, leaving 3 bases of the junction unmatched. This CDR3 region has 15 residues. The CDR3 sequence: CASSVGTSETYEQYF. CDR3 DNA sequence: TGTGCCAGCAGCGTAGGGACTAGCGAGACCTACGAGCAGTACTTC.

In its sample, this clone ranks as medium-sized. The genes are TRBV21-1 and TRBJ2-7; whether TRBD2, the table's D call, matches the DNA was not checked. TRBV21-1 is labeled a pseudogene. The CDR3 is 15 amino acids. CDR3 loop: CASSKSSGEYYEQYF. Here the CDR3 DNA reads TGTGCCAGCAGCAAATCGTCGGGGGAGTACTACGAGCAGTACTTC.

This rearrangement joins TRBV7-9 to TRBJ2-5, with TRBD2 as a possible D gene (6 bases). CDR3 length: 13 residues. Trimming left V 10 bases short and J 4 bases short, with 16 bases between. The germline gives CDR1 SEHNR, CDR2 FQNEAQ (reference sequence). The CDR3 loop reads CATLPRLVETQYF. The CDR3 region has the DNA TGTGCCACCCTCCCGAGACTAGTAGAGACCCAGTACTTC. The full variable domain, completed using reference TRBV7-9 and TRBJ2-5, is DTGVSQNPRHKITKRGQNVTFRCDPISEHNRLYWYRQTLGQGPEFLTYFQNEAQLEKSRLLSDRFSAERPKGSFSTLEIQRTEQGDSAMYLCATLPRLVETQYFGPGTRLLVL.

This clone came up a few times. This likely comes from a read error, as the CDR3 has no conserved phenylalanine or tryptophan at its end. The limits of the CDR3 on the DNA are not certain, so only TCRdb's listed CDR3 is given. This chain links TRBV27 with TRBJ1-2. Germline values: CDR1 MNHEY, CDR2 SMNVEV (reference sequence). The CDR3 is 11 amino acids in total, end residues counted. The CDR3 sequence: CASSSISECLG.

The genes are TRBV6-6 and TRBJ1-1; 12 bases are a match to TRBD1. Germline lookup yields CDR1 MNHNY and CDR2 SVGAGI (reference sequence). The CDR3 covers 13 residues. The junction had 4 bases not matched to a gene; V was cut back by 8 bases and J by 6 bases. The CDR3 sequence: CASRDRGLAEAFF. Written as DNA, the CDR3 is TGTGCCAGCCGGGACAGGGGGCTTGCTGAAGCTTTCTTT.

The V gene is TRBV4-3, the J gene TRBJ1-2; 7 bases match TRBD1. V dropped 3 bases and J dropped 2; count of bases not matched to a gene: 6. CDR1 is LGHNA and CDR2 is YSLEER in the germline V gene. The CDR3 has 15 residues. In DNA, the CDR3 is TGCGCCAGCAGCCATCGACAGGGAGACAACTATGGCTACACCTTC. Protein: CASSHRQGDNYGYTF.

This clone has a handful of counts. The chain links TRBV4-2 to TRBJ2-1, with D maybe TRBD2 (5 bases). The CDR3 contains 15 residues. V lost 3 bases and J 8 bases, leaving 17 bases between the germline ends. Germline V lookup: CDR1 LGHNA, CDR2 YNFKEQ. The CDR3 is CASSQQQPTRDEQFF. CDR3 bases: TGTGCCAGCAGCCAGCAACAACCTACTAGGGATGAGCAGTTCTTC.

The chain couples TRBV6-5 to TRBJ2-1; no reliable D call. Trimming took off 2 bases at V and 6 bases at J, with 8 bases between the two ends. CDR3 length: 13 amino acids. Germline lookup yields CDR1 MNHEY and CDR2 SVGAGI. CDR3 residues: CASSYEYFNEQFF. In nucleotides, the CDR3 is TGTGCCAGCAGTTACGAATACTTCAATGAGCAGTTCTTC.

This chain links TRBV6-6 with TRBJ2-2; D not certain. Germline CDR1 and CDR2: MNHNY and SVGAGI (reference sequence). This CDR3 contains 15 residues. Trimming stripped 1 base from V and 1 base from J, with 7 bases between. CDR3 residues: CASSYFVGNTGELFF. The CDR3 DNA reads TGTGCCAGCAGTTACTTTGTAGGGAACACCGGGGAGCTGTTTTTT.

V gene TRBV11-3 combines with J gene TRBJ2-2; D may be TRBD2 (6 bases). The CDR3 is 17 residues long. Trimming pared 1 base from V and 2 bases from J, leaving 14 bases between. CDR1 and CDR2 from the germline V gene are SGHNT and YENEEA. CDR3 loop: CASSLGVNGGNTGELFF. The CDR3 DNA reads as TGTGCCAGCAGCTTAGGGGTGAACGGGGGAAACACCGGGGAGCTGTTTTTT.

Points on this clone: One end of the junction varies from germline; a read error may be responsible. J is TRBJ1-5 and V is TRBV5-4; TRBD1 matches at 7 bases. CDR3 length: 15 residues. CDR1 and CDR2 from the germline V gene are SGHNT and YYREEE (reference sequence). The CDR3 bases are TGCGCCAGCAGCCAAGAGAGGGGGCGCGGTCAGCCCCAGCATTTT. It encodes CASSQERGRGQPQHF. The full variable domain, its missing parts supplied by reference TRBV5-4 and TRBJ1-5, is ETGVTQSPTHLIKTRGQQVTLRCSSQSGHNTVSWYQQALGQGPQFIFQYYREEENGRGNFPPRFSGLQFPNYSSELNVNALELDDSALYLCASSQERGRGQPQHFGDGTRLSIL.

The chain links TRBV4-1 to TRBJ2-1, with 9 bases identical to TRBD1. With 3 bases clipped from V and 6 bases from J, the junction kept 6 bases outside the gene matches. Germline lookup yields CDR1 MGHRA and CDR2 YSYEKL. The CDR3 is made up of 15 amino acids. The CDR3 reads CASSHPGQGINEQFF. For the CDR3, the DNA is TGCGCCAGCAGCCATCCGGGACAGGGTATCAATGAGCAGTTCTTC.

The rearrangement links TRBV27 to TRBJ1-6; the D gene is possibly TRBD1 (5 bases). With 2 bases removed from V and 10 bases from J, the gap between germline ends came to 9 bases. Germline values: CDR1 MNHEY, CDR2 SMNVEV (reference sequence). This CDR3 has 13 residues. Written as DNA, the CDR3 is TGTGCCAGCAGTTTACCAGGGTACTCACCCCTCCACTTT. Its protein is CASSLPGYSPLHF.

A few counts support this clone. V is TRBV7-8 and J is TRBJ2-1; D unresolved. The ends were cut back, 10 bases at V and 0 bases at J, with 16 bases in the middle. Germline values: CDR1 SGHVS, CDR2 FQNEAQ. This CDR3 region has 15 residues. This CDR3 reads CATYPQVSSYNEQFF. The CDR3 DNA follows: TGTGCCACATACCCCCAGGTGAGCTCCTACAATGAGCAGTTCTTC.

The J gene is TRBJ1-5, the V gene TRBV4-2, with D tentatively TRBD1 (6 bases). V lost 0 bases, J lost 0 bases, and 12 bases lay in between. CDR3 length equals 17 residues. Germline CDR1 reads LGHNA; CDR2 reads YNFKEQ. As DNA, the CDR3 is TGTGCCAGCAGCCAAGACGAGTGGGACACTAGCAATCAGCCCCAGCATTTT. This encodes CASSQDEWDTSNQPQHF.